One sample yielded the 29 T cell receptor beta chains listed below, sequenced in a study of cytomegalovirus exposure and HLA in healthy donors. The PCR employed 60 Vbeta primers together with 13 Jbeta primers. Profiling relied on immunoSEQ multiplex PCR, and the TCRdb table lists in-frame clones only, not all of them. The data hold more than 100,000 clones, with roughly three fifths observed a single time. Sequencing was carried out using PBMCs. These receptors all stem from a man younger than 30 in good health and CMV-seronegative.

The chain joins TRBV5-1 to TRBJ1-5; TRBD1 is a possible D gene (6 bases). CDR3 length: 15 residues. The germline V and J ends were trimmed by 1 base and 6 bases, with 14 bases remaining between them. Germline CDR1 and CDR2: SGHRS and YFSETQ. The CDR3 spells CASSLLGAPGQPQHF. The DNA for the CDR3 is TGCGCCAGCAGCTTGTTGGGGGCGCCGGGTCAGCCCCAGCATTTT.

This clone has just one count. This sequence joins TRBV28 and TRBJ2-7; a possible D gene is TRBD1 (5 bases). The CDR3 covers 13 residues. From germline, CDR1 is MDHEN and CDR2 SYDVKM. Trimming shortened V by 8 bases and J by 6 bases, and 17 bases separated the two germline ends. CDR3 nucleotide sequence: TGTGCCAGCTTCAGTGGCAGGGTGTCCGAGCAGTACTTC. It yields the protein CASFSGRVSEQYF.

This clone has just a few counts. The chain has TRBV4-3 and TRBJ2-2; maybe TRBD1 (5 bases). CDR1 and CDR2 (germline): LGHNA, YSLEER. This CDR3 comprises 14 residues. The germline V and J ends were trimmed by 4 bases and 5 bases, with 11 bases remaining between them. The CDR3 DNA reads as TGCGCCAGCAGCCGGGGAACAGGAACCGGGGAGCTGTTTTTT. It encodes CASSRGTGTGELFF.

Points on this clone: The junction does not match germline at one end; this may be a read error. This sample also contains other DNA sequences that code for the same CDR3. The chain recombines TRBV30 with TRBJ2-2; TRBD1 agrees at 7 bases. The CDR3 extends over 14 amino acids. The germline CDR1 and CDR2 sequences are GTSNPN and SVGIG (reference sequence). CDR3: CAWSVTGVTGELFF. The CDR3 nucleotides are TGCGCCTGGAGTGTTACAGGGGTCACCGGGGAGCTGTTTTTT. Supplemented by reference TRBV30 and TRBJ2-2, the full variable domain reads SQTIHQWPATLVQPVGSPLSLECTVEGTSNPNLYWYRQAAGRGLQLLFYSVGIGQISSEVPQNLSASRPQDRQFILSSKKLLLSDSGFYLCAWSVTGVTGELFFGEGSRLTVL.

This chain uses TRBV11-3 with TRBJ2-2; D ambiguous. The V end was cut by 5 bases, the J end by 3 bases, with 7 bases between. CDR1 is SGHNT, CDR2 YENEEA, per germline. This CDR3 contains 13 residues. In DNA, the CDR3 is TGTGCCAGCAGCCTTCCGGACACCGGGGAGCTGTTTTTT. It translates to CASSLPDTGELFF.

This clone was recorded a few times. This chain uses TRBV4-2 with TRBJ1-2; tentative D call: TRBD1 (6 bases). Between the trimmed V and J ends, which lost 0 bases and 8 bases, there was a span of 7 bases. Germline-derived CDR1 and CDR2 are LGHNA and YNFKEQ. The length of the CDR3 is 12 residues. Here the CDR3 DNA reads TGTGCCAGCAGCCAAGAGGGGGCCGGCTACACCTTC. This gives the protein CASSQEGAGYTF.

This clone has more than one count but fewer than ten. The chain combines TRBV19 with TRBJ2-6; 7 nucleotides match TRBD1. V shed 10 bases and J 1 base; nucleotides not matched to a gene: 19. CDR3 length: 19 amino acids. Per germline, CDR1 LNHDA and CDR2 SQIVND (reference sequence). The CDR3 region is CATDDRALPFVSGANVLTF. The DNA for the CDR3 is TGTGCCACAGACGACAGGGCCCTTCCTTTTGTATCTGGGGCCAACGTCCTGACTTTC.

This chain links TRBV5-8 with TRBJ2-5; 10 nucleotides align to TRBD2. J gave up 4 bases and V 4 bases, and 10 bases lay outside the gene matches. Germline loops: CDR1 SGHTS, CDR2 YDEGEE. The length of the CDR3 is 16 residues. The CDR3 coding sequence is TGTGCCAGCAGCGCGGGACTAGCGTCTATGATAGAGACCCAGTACTTC. This codes for CASSAGLASMIETQYF. The full variable domain, completed using reference TRBV5-8 and TRBJ2-5, is EAGVTQSPTHLIKTRGQQATLRCSPISGHTSVYWYQQALGLGLQFLLWYDEGEERNRGNFPPRFSGRQFPNYSSELNVNALELEDSALYLCASSAGLASMIETQYFGPGTRLLVL.

The chain couples TRBV7-2 to TRBJ1-4; 7 bases fit TRBD1. There are 16 residues in the CDR3. V lost 3 bases and J lost 2; bases outside the gene matches: 6. Germline V CDR1 and CDR2: SGHTA, FQGNSA. This CDR3 is CASSFPDRATNEKLFF. The CDR3 bases are TGTGCCAGCAGCTTCCCAGACAGGGCGACTAATGAAAAACTGTTTTTT.

This clone has only a few counts. The chain carries TRBV23-1 and TRBJ1-4, with TRBD1 matching over 9 bases. TRBV23-1 is treated as an ORF (open reading frame) with a function not yet certain. Germline trimming cut 8 bases from V and 7 bases from J; bases unmatched to any gene: 8. CDR3 length: 14 amino acids. The CDR3 nucleotides read TGCGCCAGCGCCCCGGGACAGGGACTTGAAAAACTGTTTTTT. Translating gives CASAPGQGLEKLFF.

The chain joins TRBV5-1 to TRBJ2-1; a possible D gene is TRBD2 (5 bases). CDR3 length equals 11 residues. The germline V gene has CDR1 SGHRS and CDR2 YFSETQ. Trimming stripped 3 bases from V and 8 bases from J, with 6 bases between. CDR3 DNA sequence: TGCGCCAGCAGCTCTAGCTATGAGCAGTTCTTC. Residues: CASSSSYEQFF. The full variable domain, in which reference TRBV5-1 and TRBJ2-1 provide the parts outside the CDR3, is KAGVTQTPRYLIKTRGQQVTLSCSPISGHRSVSWYQQTPGQGLQFLFEYFSETQRNKGNFPGRFSGRQFSNSRSEMNVSTLELGDSALYLCASSSSYEQFFGPGTRLTVL.

V usage is TRBV19 and J usage is TRBJ2-5; 10 bases agree with TRBD2. The ends lost 4 bases at V and 4 bases at J; junction bases unmatched: 6. From germline, CDR1 is LNHDA and CDR2 SQIVND (reference sequence). The CDR3 totals 15 residues. The CDR3 region has the DNA TGTGCCAGTAGTAAGAGCGGGAGGGTAGGAGAGACCCAGTACTTC. Translated, it gives CASSKSGRVGETQYF.

Here the CDR3 reads CASSFRSTGVVSDTQYF. For the CDR3, the DNA is TGTGCCAGCAGTTTCCGTAGCACGGGAGTTGTTTCAGATACGCAGTATTTT. The chain recombines TRBV28 with TRBJ2-3; D may be TRBD2 (6 bases). This CDR3 is built from 17 residues. CDR1 is MDHEN, CDR2 SYDVKM, per germline. Trimming removed 3 bases from V and 4 bases from J, with 20 bases in between.

V usage is TRBV18 and J usage is TRBJ1-1, with TRBD1 identical over 9 bases. Germline V CDR1 and CDR2: KGHSH, LQKENI. The CDR3 contains 17 residues. J gave up 3 bases and V 3 bases, and 11 bases lay outside the gene matches. The CDR3 loop is CASSPRPGQGGYTEAFF. Written as DNA, the CDR3 is TGTGCCAGCTCACCTCGACCGGGACAGGGAGGGTACACTGAAGCTTTCTTT.

This rearrangement joins TRBV5-1 to TRBJ1-2, with 11 positions matching TRBD1. The CDR3 runs to 16 residues. Germline lookup yields CDR1 SGHRS and CDR2 YFSETQ. V trimming: 0 bases; J trimming: 5 bases; junction bases outside the gene matches: 6. In DNA form, the CDR3 reads TGCGCCAGCAGCTTGGGCTGGACAGGGGGCGAATATGGCTACACCTTC. Protein product: CASSLGWTGGEYGYTF.

This clone has just a few counts. This chain joins TRBV5-4 and TRBJ1-1, with unresolved D. The CDR3 contains 13 residues. Germline V CDR1 and CDR2: SGHNT, YYREEE (reference sequence). Trimming shortened V by 0 bases and J by 6 bases, and 9 bases separated the two germline ends. The CDR3: CASSLVSLAEAFF. The DNA for the CDR3 is TGTGCCAGCAGCTTGGTTAGTCTCGCTGAAGCTTTCTTT.

The CDR3 DNA follows: TGTGCCATCAGTGAGTCGGAAGTGGGCCGACGCAATCAGCCCCAGCATTTT. Translating gives CAISESEVGRRNQPQHF. The rearrangement links TRBV10-3 to TRBJ1-5; D gene uncertain. The V gene's germline CDR1 is ENHRY and CDR2 SYGVKD. The ends were cut back, 0 bases at V and 2 bases at J, with 14 bases in the middle. The CDR3 loop spans 17 amino acids.

This chain links TRBV7-9 with TRBJ2-3; the match to TRBD2 covers 9 bases. Trimming at V came to 3 bases and at J to 4 bases, leaving 5 bases not matched to a gene. The CDR3 has 15 residues. Per the germline V gene, CDR1 is SEHNR and CDR2 is FQNEAQ (reference sequence). In nucleotides, the CDR3 is TGTGCCAGCAGCTTTCGACTAGCGGACGCAGATACGCAGTATTTT. It codes for CASSFRLADADTQYF. The whole variable domain, filled in from reference TRBV7-9 and TRBJ2-3, reads DTGVSQNPRHKITKRGQNVTFRCDPISEHNRLYWYRQTLGQGPEFLTYFQNEAQLEKSRLLSDRFSAERPKGSFSTLEIQRTEQGDSAMYLCASSFRLADADTQYFGPGTRLTVL.

The V call is TRBV2, the J call TRBJ1-1; D unresolved. Trimming removed 6 bases from V and 1 base from J, with 15 bases in between. Germline loops: CDR1 SNHLY, CDR2 FYNNEI. CDR3 length: 15 amino acids. The CDR3 DNA sequence: TGTGCCAGCAGGCGGGGTCAACCCACGAACACTGAAGCTTTCTTT. Protein: CASRRGQPTNTEAFF.

This sequence joins TRBV2 and TRBJ2-3, with 12 bases lining up with TRBD1. V shed 1 base and J 5 bases; nucleotides not matched to a gene: 7. Looked up from germline, CDR1 is SNHLY and CDR2 is FYNNEI. The CDR3 contains 17 residues. The CDR3 DNA follows: TGTGCCAGCAGTGAAGAGGGGACAGGGGGCGCCGGAGATACGCAGTATTTT. Translation: CASSEEGTGGAGDTQYF.

The chain carries TRBV28 and TRBJ2-7; tentatively, D is TRBD1 (5 bases). Germline V gene data show CDR1 as MDHEN and CDR2 as SYDVKM. V dropped 5 bases and J dropped 0 bases, with 14 bases sitting between them. This CDR3 is 15 amino acids long. The CDR3 DNA reads as TGTGCCAGCAGTGACCGGACATTCCTCTCCTACGAGCAGTACTTC. Its translation: CASSDRTFLSYEQYF. The full variable domain, its missing parts supplied by reference TRBV28 and TRBJ2-7, is DVKVTQSSRYLVKRTGEKVFLECVQDMDHENMFWYRQDPGLGLRLIYFSYDVKMKEKGDIPEGYSVSREKKERFSLILESASTNQTSMYLCASSDRTFLSYEQYFGPGTRLTVT.

The rearrangement joins TRBV15 to TRBJ2-1; the D gene is possibly TRBD2 (6 bases). Trimming removed 4 bases from V and 5 bases from J, with 18 bases in between. CDR1 and CDR2 (germline): LNHNV, YYDKDF (reference sequence). CDR3 length equals 16 residues. This CDR3 reads CATSKFWRETDNEQFF. In nucleotides, the CDR3 is TGTGCCACCAGCAAGTTTTGGAGGGAGACAGACAATGAGCAGTTCTTC.

The gene calls are TRBV30 and TRBJ2-6; the match to TRBD2 covers 7 bases. Per germline, CDR1 GTSNPN and CDR2 SVGIG (reference sequence). The V segment lost 0 bases and the J segment 2 bases; nucleotides outside the gene matches: 1. The CDR3 is 15 amino acids. CDR3 loop: CAWSVGGTGANVLTF. CDR3 DNA: TGTGCCTGGAGTGTCGGGGGGACTGGGGCCAACGTCCTGACTTTC.

The rearrangement links TRBV9 to TRBJ2-1; D is perhaps TRBD1 (6 bases). The CDR3 consists of 15 residues. V was cut by 0 bases and J by 7 bases, with 14 bases left in between. Germline V gene data show CDR1 as SGDLS and CDR2 as YYNGEE. Written as DNA, the CDR3 is TGTGCCAGCAGCGTAGTGGGACACCCGAGTAATGAGCAGTTCTTC. It is translated as CASSVVGHPSNEQFF.

This clone has only one observation. The rearrangement uses TRBV30 and TRBJ1-4, with D unclear. Germline V gene sequence: CDR1 GTSNPN, CDR2 SVGIG (reference sequence). V dropped 0 bases and J dropped 7 bases, with 9 bases sitting between them. The length of the CDR3 is 13 residues. The CDR3 region is CAWSVGGVEKLFF. DNA for the CDR3: TGTGCCTGGAGTGTAGGAGGAGTTGAAAAACTGTTTTTT. Full variable domain (remainder filled in from reference TRBV30 and TRBJ1-4): SQTIHQWPATLVQPVGSPLSLECTVEGTSNPNLYWYRQAAGRGLQLLFYSVGIGQISSEVPQNLSASRPQDRQFILSSKKLLLSDSGFYLCAWSVGGVEKLFFGSGTQLSVL.

The chain has TRBV5-4 and TRBJ1-1, with D possibly being TRBD1 (6 bases). V was shortened by 1 base and J by 4 bases, with 17 bases between the two germline ends. This CDR3 is built from 16 residues. Germline loops: CDR1 SGHNT, CDR2 YYREEE (reference sequence). CDR3 loop: CASSLSAGRGSTEAFF. The CDR3 DNA follows: TGTGCCAGCAGCTTGTCGGCGGGGAGGGGGTCCACTGAAGCTTTCTTT.

With respect to this clone: One end of the junction does not line up with germline, which may come from a read error. Other DNA sequences within the sample encode an identical CDR3. The V call is TRBV29-1, the J call TRBJ1-5; D is perhaps TRBD1 (6 bases). Germline V CDR1 and CDR2: SQVTM, ANQGSEA. This CDR3 is built from 13 residues. CDR3: CSVRDRYNQPQHF. As DNA, the CDR3 is TGCAGCGTACGAGACAGGTACAATCAGCCCCAGCATTTC.

This chain joins TRBV5-1 and TRBJ2-7, with a tentative D call TRBD1 (6 bases). The ends were cut back, 0 bases at V and 3 bases at J, with 16 bases in the middle. Germline CDR1 reads SGHRS; CDR2 reads YFSETQ. The CDR3 loop spans 16 amino acids. The CDR3 DNA reads TGCGCCAGCAGCTTGGGGCCCAGGGGACAAAGCTACGAGCAGTACTTC. Translation gives CASSLGPRGQSYEQYF.

The V and J genes are TRBV5-4 and TRBJ2-3; D uncertain. V dropped 10 bases and J dropped 1 base, with 10 bases sitting between them. CDR1 is SGHNT, CDR2 YYREEE, per germline (reference sequence). The CDR3 is made up of 12 amino acids. The CDR3 sequence is CAFVRGTDTQYF. The CDR3 bases are TGTGCCTTCGTCCGGGGCACAGATACGCAGTATTTT.